This T cell receptor (beta chain) originates from a study of blood T cells in healthy people across ages. The study's findings and limits: The percentage of naive T cells correlated strongly with TCR beta diversity.

This clonotype has more than one count but fewer than ten. The antigen is not known. Alongside a J-beta primer mix, a sample-barcoded 5' primer served in a second PCR lasting about 7 to 11 cycles. Per sample, CDR3-containing paired-end reads numbered at least 3 million. TCRdb fed the 5' RACE reads into MiXCR, producing one record per CDR3 protein. Of 1.5 million to 2 million distinct CDR3 sequences listed, around 40% are singletons. Extraction yielded at least 5 micrograms of total RNA per sample. The material sequenced was blood. The source of this sequence is a human donor in good health.

For the CDR3, the DNA is TGCGCCAGCAGCCCCGAGACCCCTTACACAGATACGCAGTATTTT. Its protein product is CASSPETPYTDTQYF. The rearrangement uses TRBV5-1 and TRBJ2-3; unclear D gene. The CDR3 extends over 15 amino acids. The V end was cut by 4 bases, the J end by 2 bases, with 14 bases between. Germline V CDR1 and CDR2: SGHRS, YFSETQ.